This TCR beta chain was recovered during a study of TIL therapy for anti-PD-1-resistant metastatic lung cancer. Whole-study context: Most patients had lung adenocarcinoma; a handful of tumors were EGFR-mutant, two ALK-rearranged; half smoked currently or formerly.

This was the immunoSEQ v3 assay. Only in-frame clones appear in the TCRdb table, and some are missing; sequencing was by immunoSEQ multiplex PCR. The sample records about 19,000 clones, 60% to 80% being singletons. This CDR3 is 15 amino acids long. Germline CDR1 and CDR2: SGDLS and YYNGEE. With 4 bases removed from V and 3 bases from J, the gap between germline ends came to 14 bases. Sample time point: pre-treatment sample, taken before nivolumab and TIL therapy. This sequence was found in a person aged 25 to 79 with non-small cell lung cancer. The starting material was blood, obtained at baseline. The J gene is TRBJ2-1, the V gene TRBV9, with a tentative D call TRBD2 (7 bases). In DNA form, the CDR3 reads TGTGCCAGCAGCTTGGGGAGGGGGGACTACAATGAGCAGTTCTTC. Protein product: CASSLGRGDYNEQFF.